The T cell receptor (beta chain) described here comes from a study of technical replicates of blood from a few donors. Method: immunoSEQ multiplex PCR; TCRdb's copy keeps in-frame clones and lacks some. The data hold tens of thousands of clones, with less than 99% observed a single time. CDR1 is SGHTS, CDR2 YDEGEE, per germline. V was shortened by 4 bases and J by 4 bases, with 14 bases between the two germline ends. This CDR3 contains 14 residues. The specimen was T cells isolated from PBMCs. The sequence derives from a human donor in good health. This sequence joins TRBV5-8 and TRBJ1-1; the D is unclear. The CDR3 protein is CASSPGEFSTEAFF. The CDR3 coding sequence is TGTGCCAGCAGCCCCGGGGAATTCAGCACTGAAGCTTTCTTT.